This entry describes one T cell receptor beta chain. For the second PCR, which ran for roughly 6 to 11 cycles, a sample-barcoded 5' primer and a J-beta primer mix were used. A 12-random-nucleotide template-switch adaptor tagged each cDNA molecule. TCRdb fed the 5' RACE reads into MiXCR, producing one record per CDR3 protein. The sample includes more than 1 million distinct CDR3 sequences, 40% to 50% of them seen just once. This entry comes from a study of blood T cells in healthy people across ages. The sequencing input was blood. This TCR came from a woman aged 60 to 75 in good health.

CDR3 residues: CASSKRRRGGRSPGELFF. DNA for the CDR3: TGTGCCAGCAGCAAGAGACGGCGGGGCGGGAGGTCCCCCGGGGAGCTGTTTTTT. This chain joins TRBV7-6 and TRBJ2-2; 8 bases line up with TRBD2. The V and J ends lost 5 bases and 6 bases, in that order; junction bases with no gene match: 17. Germline V gives CDR1 SGHVS, CDR2 FNYEAQ. The CDR3 length is 18 residues.